Below are 21 T cell receptor beta chains sequenced from a single sample in a study of molecular identifiers for immune sequencing clone quantification (dated by TCRdb to the late 2010s). Libraries were constructed by PCR. Sequenced on a NextSeq 500. In TCRdb, the public reads were trimmed at Q25 with fastp and aligned with MiXCR, with productive beta chains retained. Records with the same CDR3 protein are collapsed into one entry carrying the most frequent genes and DNA. For this sample there are 460,000 or so distinct CDR3 sequences; about 25% appear just once. The ten largest clones add up to roughly 0.77% of the sample. Sequencing was carried out using naive CD8+ T cells from blood, with Jurkat cell RNA spiked in. In light of the paper, this sample's cell subset or site label describes: FACS-sorted CD8+CD4-CCR7+CD45RA+ naive T cells. The receptors shown here come from a human donor in good health. Some libraries in this study had Jurkat cell RNA spiked in.

The table lists this clonotype with many counts. This chain connects TRBV5-6 to TRBJ2-3; the match to TRBD1 covers 9 bases. CDR1 is SGHDT and CDR2 is YYEEEE in the germline V gene. This CDR3 contains 17 residues. Trimming at V came to 6 bases and at J to 4 bases, leaving 15 bases not matched to a gene. CDR3 in DNA: TGTGCCAGCACCCTCTTAGCTGGGACAGGGATGGCAGATACGCAGTATTTT. This codes for CASTLLAGTGMADTQYF.

This clonotype was recorded at least ten times. The chain uses TRBV6-5 and TRBJ2-1, with TRBD1 identical over 8 bases. This CDR3 contains 15 residues. V was clipped by 2 bases and J by 9 bases; unmatched bases: 9. Germline V lookup: CDR1 MNHEY, CDR2 SVGAGI. The CDR3 DNA is TGTGCCAGCAGTTACGGGACAGGAGCTTACGGTGAGCAGTTCTTC. This sequence encodes CASSYGTGAYGEQFF.

Concerning this clonotype itself: A much bigger clone sits one base away, suggesting this may be a read error. The rearrangement uses TRBV5-1 and TRBJ2-1; D ambiguous. Per germline, CDR1 SGHRS and CDR2 YFSETQ. This CDR3 has 13 amino acids. V dropped 2 bases and J dropped 4 bases, with 7 bases sitting between them. CDR3 loop: CASSFQRYNEQFF. CDR3 DNA sequence: TGCGCCAGCAGCTTCCAGAGGTACAATGAGCAGTTCTTC. The variable domain in full, completed from reference TRBV5-1 and TRBJ2-1, reads KAGVTQTPRYLIKTRGQQVTLSCSPISGHRSVSWYQQTPGQGLQFLFEYFSETQRNKGNFPGRFSGRQFSNSRSEMNVSTLELGDSALYLCASSFQRYNEQFFGPGTRLTVL.

The rearrangement links TRBV4-1 to TRBJ2-7, with TRBD2 identical over 7 bases. With 0 bases clipped from V and 2 bases from J, the junction kept 7 bases outside the gene matches. In germline, CDR1 is MGHRA, CDR2 YSYEKL. The CDR3 is 16 amino acids. CDR3 loop: CASSQDRAGITYEQYF. CDR3 DNA sequence: TGCGCCAGCAGCCAAGATAGAGCGGGAATTACCTACGAGCAGTACTTC.

This clonotype was seen many times. The chain carries TRBV27 and TRBJ2-7; the match to TRBD2 covers 10 bases. V shed 6 bases, J shed 6 bases, and the junction held 8 bases outside the gene matches. The CDR3 has 14 residues. Germline V gene data show CDR1 as MNHEY and CDR2 as SMNVEV (reference sequence). CDR3 sequence: CASRPGTSVSEQYF. Written as DNA, the CDR3 is TGTGCCAGCAGGCCCGGGACTAGCGTTAGCGAGCAGTACTTC.

This clonotype has more than one count but fewer than ten. The V call is TRBV19, the J call TRBJ1-2; the match to TRBD1 covers 7 bases. This CDR3 region has 15 residues. J lost 7 bases, V lost 6 bases, and 14 bases had no gene match. The V gene's germline CDR1 is LNHDA and CDR2 SQIVND (reference sequence). The chain's CDR3 is CASSPGRTGEGGYTF. The CDR3 DNA sequence: TGTGCCAGTAGCCCGGGCCGAACAGGGGAAGGTGGCTACACCTTC.

This clonotype was counted once. One junction end does not reproduce the germline sequence, and a read error may be involved. V usage is TRBV28 and J usage is TRBJ2-7; D remains unclear. Per the germline V gene, CDR1 is MDHEN and CDR2 is SYDVKM. The CDR3 loop spans 14 amino acids. CDR3 residues: CASGLGQSTYEQYF. The CDR3 DNA reads as TGTGCCAGCGGTTTAGGGCAGTCCACCTACGAGCAGTACTTC.

The table lists this clonotype with a few counts. The rearrangement joins TRBV6-5 to TRBJ2-2; no definite D call. The germline V gene encodes CDR1 MNHEY and CDR2 SVGAGI. The CDR3 sequence is 14 residues long. V was clipped by 2 bases and J by 4 bases, with 8 bases between them. The chain's CDR3 is CASSYGVFTGELFF. The DNA for the CDR3 is TGTGCCAGCAGTTACGGGGTCTTCACCGGGGAGCTGTTTTTT.

This clonotype was observed at least ten times. The chain is built from TRBV30 and TRBJ2-1, with D uncertain. There are 13 residues in the CDR3. Trimming took 3 bases from V and 5 from J, leaving 11 bases between them. Germline CDR1 and CDR2: GTSNPN and SVGIG (reference sequence). The CDR3 is CAWSLSMNNEQFF. The CDR3 DNA follows: TGTGCCTGGAGCCTAAGTATGAACAATGAGCAGTTCTTC.

The CDR3 loop reads CASSQDRDVYEQYF. The CDR3 DNA follows: TGCGCCAGCAGCCAGGACAGGGATGTCTACGAGCAGTACTTC. V is TRBV4-1 and J is TRBJ2-7; 8 bases are a match to TRBD1. Per germline, CDR1 MGHRA and CDR2 YSYEKL. Germline trimming cut 3 bases from V and 3 bases from J; bases unmatched to any gene: 4. The CDR3 loop spans 14 amino acids.

In its sample, this clonotype was seen many times. This chain's CDR3 is CATSRDWAGRNQPQHF. The CDR3 DNA is TGTGCCACCAGCAGAGATTGGGCAGGGCGCAATCAGCCCCAGCATTTT. The chain uses TRBV15 and TRBJ1-5, with a tentative D call TRBD1 (5 bases). Per germline, CDR1 LNHNV and CDR2 YYDKDF (reference sequence). The V end lost 0 bases, the J end lost 2 bases, and 11 bases lay between the germline ends. This CDR3 has 16 amino acids.

This clonotype has more than one count but fewer than ten. The gene calls are TRBV10-3 and TRBJ2-3; no clear D. The V gene's germline CDR1 is ENHRY and CDR2 SYGVKD. Trimming took 5 bases from V and 0 from J, leaving 12 bases between them. This CDR3 region has 15 residues. The CDR3 sequence: CAISTPGPSTDTQYF. CDR3 coding DNA: TGTGCCATCAGTACCCCCGGCCCAAGCACAGATACGCAGTATTTT.

This clonotype was counted only a few times. The CDR3 DNA reads TGCAGTGCTAGAGACGGGGACAGGGTGGTTTCAACGCCTGAAGCTTTCTTT. The encoded protein is CSARDGDRVVSTPEAFF. The V call is TRBV20-1, the J call TRBJ1-1, with 9 bases that match TRBD1. CDR1 and CDR2 (germline): DFQATT, SNEGSKA (reference sequence). The J segment lost 6 bases and the V segment lost 0 bases, leaving 14 bases of the junction unmatched. The CDR3 loop spans 17 amino acids.

The table lists this clonotype with a few counts. The V and J genes are TRBV6-5 and TRBJ2-1; D is possibly TRBD2 (5 bases). In germline, CDR1 is MNHEY, CDR2 SVGAGI. Trimming removed 4 bases at V and 5 bases at J, with 6 bases between. The CDR3 has 12 amino acids. The CDR3 sequence is CASSSGNNEQFF. DNA for the CDR3: TGTGCCAGCAGTTCGGGAAACAATGAGCAGTTCTTC.

Regarding this clonotype: Relative to the germline gene, one junction end is altered; a read error may explain this. The chain carries TRBV4-1 and TRBJ2-3; unclear D gene. Germline-derived CDR1 and CDR2 are MGHRA and YSYEKL. The CDR3 is 17 amino acids. The CDR3 is CASSQERTPARTATQYF. In nucleotides, the CDR3 is TGCGCCAGCAGCCAAGAGAGAACGCCGGCACGCACAGCTACGCAGTATTTT.

This clonotype was found a few times. The chain recombines TRBV5-6 with TRBJ2-1, with 11 nucleotides matching TRBD2. In germline, CDR1 is SGHDT, CDR2 YYEEEE. The CDR3 is 15 amino acids. V lost 5 bases and J lost 7; bases outside the gene matches: 8. CDR3: CASSFTSGSWNEQFF. The DNA for the CDR3 is TGTGCCAGCAGTTTTACTAGCGGGAGTTGGAATGAGCAGTTCTTC.

This clonotype was observed at least ten times. The rearrangement joins TRBV7-8 to TRBJ1-1; D is ambiguous. Germline lookup yields CDR1 SGHVS and CDR2 FQNEAQ. V lost 5 bases and J lost 9, with 19 bases in between. This CDR3 has 14 amino acids. The CDR3 coding sequence is TGTGCCAGCAGCGTCGAAAACGAGCCCTTGCAAGCTTTCTTT. This encodes CASSVENEPLQAFF.

V gene TRBV9 combines with J gene TRBJ1-2; D uncertain. CDR1 is SGDLS and CDR2 is YYNGEE in the germline V gene. The V and J ends lost 0 bases and 0 bases respectively, with 12 bases between them. The CDR3 has 16 residues. CDR3 in DNA: TGTGCCAGCAGCGTAGACACCTCCCGAGCTAACTATGGCTACACCTTC. It translates to CASSVDTSRANYGYTF. The full variable domain, its missing parts supplied by reference TRBV9 and TRBJ1-2, is DSGVTQTPKHLITATGQRVTLRCSPRSGDLSVYWYQQSLDQGLQFLIQYYNGEERAKGNILERFSAQQFPDLHSELNLSSLELGDSALYFCASSVDTSRANYGYTFGSGTRLTVV.

Points on this clonotype: This may stem from a read error, because a much larger clone lies one nucleotide away. This chain links TRBV7-9 with TRBJ2-1; D is perhaps TRBD1 (5 bases). This CDR3 region has 14 residues. In germline, CDR1 is SEHNR, CDR2 FQNEAQ (reference sequence). The CDR3 protein is CASTRDSSHNEQFF. CDR3 DNA sequence: TGTGCCAGCACCCGAGACAGCTCCCACAATGAGCAGTTCTTC.

In this sample, this clonotype turned up many times. V usage is TRBV29-1 and J usage is TRBJ2-3; D gene uncertain. There are 10 residues in the CDR3. CDR1 and CDR2 (germline): SQVTM, ANQGSEA. The V gene lost 4 bases and the J gene lost 6 bases, with 5 bases spanning the gap. The CDR3 region has the DNA TGCAGCGTTGTAGGCGATACGCAGTATTTT. It yields the protein CSVVGDTQYF.

The sample holds many counts of this clonotype. The rearrangement links TRBV4-3 to TRBJ2-3, with a weak D call TRBD2 (6 bases). With 1 base removed from V and 2 bases from J, the gap between germline ends came to 16 bases. Germline lookup yields CDR1 LGHNA and CDR2 YSLEER. The CDR3 consists of 17 residues. Here the CDR3 DNA reads TGCGCCAGCAGCCAAGTAGGAGCGGGTGGCATCACAGATACGCAGTATTTT. This sequence encodes CASSQVGAGGITDTQYF.